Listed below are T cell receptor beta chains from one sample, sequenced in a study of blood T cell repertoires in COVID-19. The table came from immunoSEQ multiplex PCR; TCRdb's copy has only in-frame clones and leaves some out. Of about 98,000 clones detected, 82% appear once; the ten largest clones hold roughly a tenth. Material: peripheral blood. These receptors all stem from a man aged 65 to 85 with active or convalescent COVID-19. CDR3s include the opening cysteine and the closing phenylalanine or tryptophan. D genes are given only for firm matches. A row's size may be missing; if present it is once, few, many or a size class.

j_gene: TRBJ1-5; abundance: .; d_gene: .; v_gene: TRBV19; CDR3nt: TGTGCCAGTAGGACCTTTACAGGCTATAGCAATCAGCCCCAGCATTTT; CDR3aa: CASRTFTGYSNQPQHF
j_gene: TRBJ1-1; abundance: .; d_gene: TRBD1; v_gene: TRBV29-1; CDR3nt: TGCAGCGTTGAAGTATTAGGGACAGAGAACACTGAAGCTTTCTTT; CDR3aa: CSVEVLGTENTEAFF
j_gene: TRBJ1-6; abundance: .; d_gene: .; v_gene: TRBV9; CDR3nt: TGTGCCAGCAGGCAGGGCGCCAATAATTCACCCCTCCACTTT; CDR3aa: CASRQGANNSPLHF
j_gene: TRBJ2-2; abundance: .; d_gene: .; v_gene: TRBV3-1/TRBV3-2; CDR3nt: TGTGCCAGCAGCCAAGAACCCGGAGGGTACGGCACCGGGGAGCTGTTTTTT; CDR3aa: CASSQEPGGYGTGELFF
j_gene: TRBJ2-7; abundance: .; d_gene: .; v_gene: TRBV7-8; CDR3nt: TGTGCCAGCAGCCCACCCAGCGCATACGAGCAGTACTTC; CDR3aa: CASSPPSAYEQYF
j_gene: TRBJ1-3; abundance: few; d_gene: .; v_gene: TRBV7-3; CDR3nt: TGTGCCAGCAGCTTAATGCCGGGTGGCTCTGGAAACACCATATATTTT; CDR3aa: CASSLMPGGSGNTIYF
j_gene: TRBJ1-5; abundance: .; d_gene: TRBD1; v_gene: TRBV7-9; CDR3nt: TGTGCCAGCAGCTCCATGACAGGGGGTCAGCCCCAGCATTTT; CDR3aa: CASSSMTGGQPQHF
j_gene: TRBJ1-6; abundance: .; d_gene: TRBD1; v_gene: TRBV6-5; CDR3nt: TGTGCCAGCAGCCGACAGGGAAATTCACCCCTCCACTTT; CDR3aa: CASSRQGNSPLHF
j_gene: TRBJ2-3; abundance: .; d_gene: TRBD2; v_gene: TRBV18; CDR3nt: TGTGCCAGCTCACTTGGGACTAGCGGCTCTACAGATACGCAGTATTTT; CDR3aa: CASSLGTSGSTDTQYF
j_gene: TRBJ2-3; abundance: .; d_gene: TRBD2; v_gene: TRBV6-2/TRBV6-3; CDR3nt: TGTGCCAGCAGTCTCGGACTAGCAAATACGCAGTATTTT; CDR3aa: CASSLGLANTQYF
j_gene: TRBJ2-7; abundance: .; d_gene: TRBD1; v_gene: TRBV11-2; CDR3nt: TGTGCCACCCATGGACAGGGCGTTCCCTACGAGCAGTACTTC; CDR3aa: CATHGQGVPYEQYF
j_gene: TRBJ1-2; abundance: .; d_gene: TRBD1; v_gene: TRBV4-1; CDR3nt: TGCGCCAGCAGCCAAGAACAGGGGCTGGGCTATGGCTACACCTTC; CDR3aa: CASSQEQGLGYGYTF
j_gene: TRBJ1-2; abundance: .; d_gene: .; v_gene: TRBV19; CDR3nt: TGTGCCACCCTAGAGGGCGCCGGCTGGGGCTACACCTTC; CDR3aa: CATLEGAGWGYTF
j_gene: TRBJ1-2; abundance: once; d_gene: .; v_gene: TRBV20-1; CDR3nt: TGCAGTGCCGGTCGAGAGGATGGCTACACCTTC; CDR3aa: CSAGREDGYTF
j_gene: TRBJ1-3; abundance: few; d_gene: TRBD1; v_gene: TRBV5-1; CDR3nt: TGCGCCAGCAGCCTGATAGGACAGGGTGGAAACACCATATATTTT; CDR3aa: CASSLIGQGGNTIYF
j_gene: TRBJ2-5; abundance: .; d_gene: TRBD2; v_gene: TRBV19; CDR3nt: TGTGCCAGTAGTCACCTGCGGGGGTCAGAGACCCAGTACTTC; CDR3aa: CASSHLRGSETQYF
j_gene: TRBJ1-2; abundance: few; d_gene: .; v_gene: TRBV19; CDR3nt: TGTGCCAGTAGCCAAGCCTTTGTTGGCTACACCTTC; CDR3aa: CASSQAFVGYTF
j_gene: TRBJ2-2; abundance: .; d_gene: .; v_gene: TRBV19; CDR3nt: .; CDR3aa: CASSPRRGGIPGSCFF
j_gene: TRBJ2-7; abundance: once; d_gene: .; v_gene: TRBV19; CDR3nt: TGTGCCAGTAGATTTGGGCAGGGTGTAGGATACGAGCAGTACTTC; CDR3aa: CASRFGQGVGYEQYF
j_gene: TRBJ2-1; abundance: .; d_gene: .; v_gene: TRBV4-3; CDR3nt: TGCGCCAGCAGCCCTGGGCCCCTACGAGAGCAGTTCTTC; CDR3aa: CASSPGPLREQFF
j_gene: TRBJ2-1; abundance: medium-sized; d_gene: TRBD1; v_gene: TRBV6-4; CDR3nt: TGTGCCAGCAGCCCCGACAGGGCAGGCAATGAGCAGTTCTTC; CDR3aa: CASSPDRAGNEQFF
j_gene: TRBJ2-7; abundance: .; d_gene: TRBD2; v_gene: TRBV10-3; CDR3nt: TGTGCCATCAGTGCGGGACTAGCGGGAGCCTACGAGCAGTACTTC; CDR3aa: CAISAGLAGAYEQYF
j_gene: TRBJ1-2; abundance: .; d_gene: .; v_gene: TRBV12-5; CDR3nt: TGTGCTAGTGGCCAGAGCGACAGGACATCGAACTATGGCTACACCTTC; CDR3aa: CASGQSDRTSNYGYTF
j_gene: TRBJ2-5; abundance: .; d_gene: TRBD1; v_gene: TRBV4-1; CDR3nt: TGCGCCAGCAGCCAAGATCTGTCGACAGGGGGCGGAGAGACCCAGTACTTC; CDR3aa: CASSQDLSTGGGETQYF
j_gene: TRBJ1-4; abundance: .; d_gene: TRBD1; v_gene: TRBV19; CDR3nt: TGTGCCAGTAGTACGACAGGGACCGTTGAAAAACTGTTTTTT; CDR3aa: CASSTTGTVEKLFF
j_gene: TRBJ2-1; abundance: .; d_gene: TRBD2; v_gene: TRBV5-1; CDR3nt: TGCGCCAGCAATTCGGGGGGTAGCTCCTACAATGAGCAGTTCTTC; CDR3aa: CASNSGGSSYNEQFF
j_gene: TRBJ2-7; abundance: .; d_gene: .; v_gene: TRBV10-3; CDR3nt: TGTGCCATCAGTGAAGCAGGGTACGAGCAGTACTTC; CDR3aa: CAISEAGYEQYF
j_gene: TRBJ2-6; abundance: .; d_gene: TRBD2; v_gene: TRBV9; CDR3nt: TGTGCCAGCACCAAACTAGCGGGGCGCTCTGGGGCCAACGTCCTGACTTTC; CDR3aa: CASTKLAGRSGANVLTF
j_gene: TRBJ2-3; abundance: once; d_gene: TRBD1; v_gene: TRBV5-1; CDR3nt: TGCGCCAGCAGCCAAGGGGGCTTCGTCACAGATACGCAGTATTTT; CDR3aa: CASSQGGFVTDTQYF